The rows below give T cell receptor beta chains drawn from one sample of a study of cytomegalovirus exposure and HLA in healthy donors. The data were produced by immunoSEQ multiplex PCR, yet TCRdb's version contains in-frame clones alone and is incomplete. The data show some 160,000 clones, around 9.6% seen once. The sequenced sample was PBMCs. These receptors originate from a male donor in good health and CMV-seronegative. The CDR3 runs from the conserved cysteine through the conserved F or W. Each record gives: D gene, J gene, V gene, clone size, CDR3 protein, CDR3 DNA. The D gene is left open where the match is weak. The listing skips clone size in some rows; elsewhere it reads once, few, many or a size class.

d_call: NA
j_call: TRBJ2-7
v_call: TRBV7-2
clone_size: NA
cdr3_aa: CASSLEGGVYEQYF
cdr3_nt: TGTGCCAGCAGCTTAGAAGGGGGAGTCTACGAGCAGTACTTC

d_call: TRBD2
j_call: TRBJ2-7
v_call: TRBV6-5
clone_size: few
cdr3_aa: CASSTGGPPIDF
cdr3_nt: TGTGCCAGCAGTACGGGGGGGCCGCCTATCGACTTC

d_call: TRBD1
j_call: TRBJ2-2
v_call: TRBV29-1
clone_size: few
cdr3_aa: CSVVLPGGTGELFF
cdr3_nt: TGCAGCGTTGTTCTCCCAGGGGGCACCGGGGAGCTGTTTTTT

d_call: NA
j_call: TRBJ1-1
v_call: TRBV6-6
clone_size: few
cdr3_aa: CASSRIQGVFDEAFF
cdr3_nt: TGTGCCAGCAGCCGAATACAGGGTGTGTTCGATGAAGCTTTCTTT

d_call: NA
j_call: TRBJ1-5
v_call: TRBV19
clone_size: few
cdr3_aa: CASTSPLWGETNQPQHF
cdr3_nt: TGTGCCAGTACCTCACCTCTATGGGGGGAGACCAATCAGCCCCAGCATTTT

d_call: TRBD1
j_call: TRBJ2-2
v_call: TRBV4-3
clone_size: NA
cdr3_aa: CASSQDRPTRGRTGELFF
cdr3_nt: TGCGCCAGCAGCCAAGATCGCCCTACTAGGGGGCGCACCGGGGAGCTGTTTTTT

d_call: NA
j_call: TRBJ1-5
v_call: TRBV18
clone_size: NA
cdr3_aa: CASSADKTSRPQHF
cdr3_nt: TGTGCCAGCTCAGCGGACAAGACGTCCCGGCCCCAGCATTTT

d_call: NA
j_call: TRBJ1-4
v_call: TRBV7-9
clone_size: few
cdr3_aa: CASSLSYGGGNNEKLFF
cdr3_nt: TGTGCCAGCAGCTTATCCTATGGTGGGGGGAACAATGAAAAACTGTTTTTT

d_call: NA
j_call: TRBJ1-6
v_call: TRBV7-2
clone_size: few
cdr3_aa: CASSQTQVNSPLHF
cdr3_nt: TGTGCCAGCAGCCAAACACAGGTTAATTCACCCCTCCACTTT

d_call: NA
j_call: TRBJ2-5
v_call: TRBV6-1
clone_size: NA
cdr3_aa: CASIETRGRETQYF
cdr3_nt: TGTGCCAGCATTGAAACTAGAGGGAGAGAGACCCAGTACTTC

d_call: NA
j_call: TRBJ2-7
v_call: TRBV5-4
clone_size: NA
cdr3_aa: CASSLAGTYEQYF
cdr3_nt: TGTGCCAGCAGCTTGGCGGGGACCTACGAGCAGTACTTC

d_call: NA
j_call: TRBJ1-2
v_call: TRBV28
clone_size: NA
cdr3_aa: CASTPITGIGGYTF
cdr3_nt: TGTGCCAGCACCCCCATCACAGGGATCGGGGGCTACACCTTC

d_call: NA
j_call: TRBJ2-5
v_call: TRBV13
clone_size: NA
cdr3_aa: CASSQGTEETQYF
cdr3_nt: TGTGCCAGCAGCCAGGGTACCGAGGAGACCCAGTACTTC

d_call: TRBD1
j_call: TRBJ1-5
v_call: TRBV29-1
clone_size: few
cdr3_aa: CSVEGQGVSNQPQHF
cdr3_nt: TGCAGCGTTGAGGGACAGGGGGTTTCAAATCAGCCCCAGCATTTT

d_call: TRBD1
j_call: TRBJ1-4
v_call: TRBV28
clone_size: few
cdr3_aa: CASSETGFRGEKLFF
cdr3_nt: TGTGCCAGCAGTGAGACAGGGTTTCGAGGGGAAAAACTGTTTTTT

d_call: NA
j_call: TRBJ1-5
v_call: TRBV28
clone_size: few
cdr3_aa: CASRRRSDLLPQHF
cdr3_nt: TGTGCCAGCAGGCGCAGGTCGGATTTATTGCCCCAGCATTTT